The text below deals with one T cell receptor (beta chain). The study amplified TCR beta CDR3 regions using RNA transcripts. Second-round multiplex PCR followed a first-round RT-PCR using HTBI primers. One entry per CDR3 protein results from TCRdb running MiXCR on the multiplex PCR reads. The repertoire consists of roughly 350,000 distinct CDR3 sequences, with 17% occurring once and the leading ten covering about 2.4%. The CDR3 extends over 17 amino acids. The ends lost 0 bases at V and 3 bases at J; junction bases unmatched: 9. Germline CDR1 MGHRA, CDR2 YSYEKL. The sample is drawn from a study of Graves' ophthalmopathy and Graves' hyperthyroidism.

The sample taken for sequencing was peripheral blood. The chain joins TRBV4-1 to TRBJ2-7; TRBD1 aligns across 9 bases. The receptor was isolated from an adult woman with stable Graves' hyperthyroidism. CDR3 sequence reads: CASSQDGTGQGRYEQYF. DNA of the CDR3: TGCGCCAGCAGCCAAGATGGGACGGGACAGGGCCGCTACGAGCAGTACTTC.